This T cell receptor beta chain was recovered during a study of human T cells and chemical hapten exposure. The CDR3 is 14 amino acids. The germline CDR1 and CDR2 sequences are SGHDN and FVKESK. The ends were cut back, 0 bases at V and 0 bases at J, with 0 bases in the middle. The sample's time point: pre-sensitization, week 0. Noted treatment: therapeutic diphenylcyclopropenone sensitization with weekly scalp DPC. TCRdb processed the RACE reads anew with MiXCR; each CDR3 protein has one entry. In the table there are roughly 100,000 distinct CDR3 sequences, approximately 9.9% of which are singletons. V gene TRBV14 combines with J gene TRBJ2-6; D not resolved. The clonotype was recovered from a woman aged 40 to 50 with alopecia areata. Some clones in this sample may be carry-over from other donors' samples. The specimen comprised whole blood, sampled in connection with sensitization to the hapten diphenylcyclopropenone (DPC). The CDR3 DNA sequence: TGTGCCAGCAGCCAAGACTCTGGGGCCAACGTCCTGACTTTC. It specifies CASSQDSGANVLTF.